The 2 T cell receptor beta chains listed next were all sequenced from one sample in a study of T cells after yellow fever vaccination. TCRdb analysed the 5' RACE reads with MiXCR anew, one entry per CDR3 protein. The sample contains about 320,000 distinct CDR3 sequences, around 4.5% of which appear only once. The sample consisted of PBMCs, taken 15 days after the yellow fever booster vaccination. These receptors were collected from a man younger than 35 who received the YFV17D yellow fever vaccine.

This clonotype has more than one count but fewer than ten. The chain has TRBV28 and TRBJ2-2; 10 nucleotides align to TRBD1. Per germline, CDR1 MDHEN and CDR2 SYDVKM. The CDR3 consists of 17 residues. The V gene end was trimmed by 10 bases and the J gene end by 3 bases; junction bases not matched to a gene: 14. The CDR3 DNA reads TGTGCCATCCGGGACAGGGGCCCTAGGGTAGACACCGGGGAGCTGTTTTTT. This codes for CAIRDRGPRVDTGELFF.

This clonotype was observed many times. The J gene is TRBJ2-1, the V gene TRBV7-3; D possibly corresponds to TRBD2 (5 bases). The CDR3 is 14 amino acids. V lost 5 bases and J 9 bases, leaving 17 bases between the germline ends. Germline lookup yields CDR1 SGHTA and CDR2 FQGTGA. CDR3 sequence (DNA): TGTGCCAGCAGCCCCTCAAGCGGAGCAATTGAGCAGTTCTTC. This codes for CASSPSSGAIEQFF.